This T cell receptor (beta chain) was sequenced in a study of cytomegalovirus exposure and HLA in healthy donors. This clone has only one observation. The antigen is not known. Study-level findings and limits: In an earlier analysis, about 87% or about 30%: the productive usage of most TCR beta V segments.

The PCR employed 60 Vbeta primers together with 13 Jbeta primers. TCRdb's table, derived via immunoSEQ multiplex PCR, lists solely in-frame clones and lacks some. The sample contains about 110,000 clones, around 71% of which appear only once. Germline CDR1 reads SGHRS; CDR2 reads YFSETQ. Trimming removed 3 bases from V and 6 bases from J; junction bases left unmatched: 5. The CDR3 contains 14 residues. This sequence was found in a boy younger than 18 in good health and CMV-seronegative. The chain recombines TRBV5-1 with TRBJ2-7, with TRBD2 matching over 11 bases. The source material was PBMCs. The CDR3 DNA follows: TGCGCCAGCAGCTCACTAGCGGGGGCGGGCGAGCAGTACTTC. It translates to CASSSLAGAGEQYF.